This record looks at one T cell receptor beta chain sequence and its context. Its target is unknown. Measured with immunoSEQ multiplex PCR; TCRdb has only the in-frame clones, and not every one. The sample carries under 85,000 clones, around 83% recorded once. The data stem from a study of a mutant IDH1 vaccine in newly diagnosed glioma. Looking at the study overall: Across weeks 1, 3, 5, 7, 11, 15, 19 and 23, patients received a vaccination each time, eight in all. Study results and caveats: Seemingly, pseudoprogression had no relation to changes in the top peripheral T cell clonotypes.

Per the germline V gene, CDR1 is LNHDA and CDR2 is SQIVND (reference sequence). Between the trimmed V and J ends, which lost 2 bases and 0 bases, there was a span of 6 bases. There are 14 residues in the CDR3. Time point of the sample: week 23, last vaccination. Mutant IDH1 20-mer peptide, at 300 ug, made up each vaccine dose, with topical imiquimod. The source was PBMCs, collected from a glioma patient whose treatment included an IDH1 peptide vaccine. The receptor comes from a woman aged 45-60 years with glioma. The chain employs TRBV19 and TRBJ2-3; possible D gene TRBD1, 5 bases. Here the CDR3 reads CASSIRQSTDTQYF. The CDR3, as DNA: TGTGCCAGTAGTATAAGACAGAGCACAGATACGCAGTATTTT.